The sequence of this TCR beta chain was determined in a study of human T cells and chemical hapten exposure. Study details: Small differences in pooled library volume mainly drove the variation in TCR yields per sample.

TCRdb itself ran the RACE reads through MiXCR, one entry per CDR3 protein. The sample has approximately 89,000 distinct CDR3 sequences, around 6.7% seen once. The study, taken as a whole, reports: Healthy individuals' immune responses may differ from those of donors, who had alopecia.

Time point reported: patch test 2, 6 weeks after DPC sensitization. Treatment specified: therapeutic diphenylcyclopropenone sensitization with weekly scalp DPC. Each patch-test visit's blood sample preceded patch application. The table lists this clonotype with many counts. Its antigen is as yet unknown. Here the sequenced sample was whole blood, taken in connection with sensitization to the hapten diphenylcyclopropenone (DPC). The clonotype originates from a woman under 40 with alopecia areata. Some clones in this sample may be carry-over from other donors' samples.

CDR3 loop: CSVTSGGAEGNEQFF. In DNA form, the CDR3 reads TGCAGCGTAACTAGCGGGGGGGCAGAGGGGAATGAGCAGTTCTTC. The rearrangement uses TRBV29-1 and TRBJ2-1; 13 bases map to TRBD2. The length of the CDR3 is 15 residues. The germline gives CDR1 SQVTM, CDR2 ANQGSEA. Germline trimming cut 6 bases from V and 7 bases from J; bases unmatched to any gene: 9.